This T cell receptor beta chain emerged from a study of T cell responses to AZD1222 COVID-19 vaccine. Study findings and constraints: It should be noted that donors were predominantly white British and more often female, and clonal diversity was possibly underestimated.

Assay used: immunoSEQ multiplex PCR; TCRdb lists only in-frame clones, some missing. The table records approximately 110,000 clones, roughly 88% of them present only once. This CDR3 is 14 amino acids long. The V and J ends lost 3 bases and 7 bases respectively, with 14 bases between them. CDR1 is SGDLS and CDR2 is YYNGEE in the germline V gene. The count of this clone is one. Its antigen is unknown. This rearrangement joins TRBV9 to TRBJ1-5; TRBD1 might be the D (5 bases). This TCR was sampled from an adult in good health. This material consisted of peripheral blood, taken on day 0 of MenACWY control vaccination. CDR3 protein: CASSAGTALQPQHF. In DNA, the CDR3 is TGTGCCAGCAGCGCAGGGACGGCCCTACAGCCCCAGCATTTT.